This TCR beta chain was sequenced for a study of PD-L1 blockade in urothelial cancer. Background on the study: Between 0 and 3 chemotherapy regimens preceded treatment for each patient.

Time point specified: peripheral blood 6 weeks after treatment start. The assay was immunoSEQ multiplex PCR, and TCRdb's table has in-frame clones only and misses some. Among around 110,000 clones listed, about 89% were seen once. Germline lookup yields CDR1 LNHDA and CDR2 SQIVND (reference sequence). The CDR3 consists of 16 residues. The V gene end was trimmed by 5 bases and the J gene end by 6 bases; junction bases not matched to a gene: 6. This TCR was sampled from a man in his sixties with urothelial cancer. The specimen was PBMCs, collected around atezolizumab (anti-PD-L1) treatment. V gene TRBV19 combines with J gene TRBJ2-2, with TRBD2 matching 13 bases. CDR3 in DNA: TGTGCCAGTAGTTCCGGACTAGCGGGAGTACCCGGGGAGCTGTTTTTT. Protein sequence: CASSSGLAGVPGELFF.